This T cell receptor (beta chain) was recorded in a study of blood T cell repertoires in COVID-19. Across the study: From T cells, B-cell-depleted T cells, or PBMCs came the material, which was cDNA or gDNA.

The CDR3 has 17 residues. The V and J ends lost 2 bases and 7 bases, in that order; junction bases with no gene match: 14. Germline-derived CDR1 and CDR2 are SGHNT and YYREEE (reference sequence). Participants came from about two dozen US areas, aged about 18 to 89 years. The protocol was immunoSEQ multiplex PCR, while the TCRdb copy is restricted to in-frame clones and leaves out a portion. There are about 240,000 clones in the sample; about 87% occur only once, and around 2.6% lies in the top ten. The chain carries TRBV5-4 and TRBJ2-3; 9 bases map to TRBD2. This receptor was identified in a woman in her twenties or thirties with acute COVID-19. Input material: PBMCs or T cells enriched from blood (not recorded which). The CDR3 loop reads CASSLGLAGLAGNTQYF. Written as DNA, the CDR3 is TGTGCCAGCAGCTTAGGTTTGGCGGGACTAGCTGGAAATACGCAGTATTTT.